The clone carrying this TCR beta chain has ten or more counts. The antigen remains undetermined. This CDR3 has 14 residues. From germline, CDR1 is MNHNY and CDR2 SVGAGI (reference sequence). V lost 5 bases, J lost 4 bases, and 6 bases stayed unmatched. This sample was taken from a study of CD8+CD57+ T cells in acquired aplastic anemia. About the study: Sorted CD4+ and CD8+ cells yielded 3.2 ug of DNA on average. Average CD4+ read depth in healthy donors was 11 million or so reads. Points from the study as a whole: Approximately 29 was the count of CD8+ CDR3 sequences that patients shared with controls.

TCR beta VDJ and CDR3 profiles were obtained from a genomic DNA template. Via MiXCR, TCRdb re-called the reads, giving one row per CDR3 protein. The sample has about 220,000 distinct CDR3 sequences; 34% are singletons. What was sequenced was sorted CD4+, CD8+, or CD8+CD57+ T cells (not recorded which) from PBMCs. This TCR derives from a human donor in good health, serving as a control. V gene TRBV6-6 combines with J gene TRBJ1-2, with 8 bases fitting TRBD1. The CDR3 here is CASSPRDRSYGYTF. CDR3 nucleotides: TGTGCCAGCAGTCCACGGGACAGGAGCTATGGCTACACCTTC.